Given below is one T cell receptor beta chain in context. Its antigen is unknown. The repertoire was sequenced with immunoSEQ multiplex PCR; TCRdb's copy has only in-frame clones and lacks some. Found here are some 13,000 clones, around 83% of them singletons; the top ten hold about 61%. This sample is part of a study of T cells in localized non-small cell lung cancer. Whole-study results and caveats: Elevated circulating T cell density in blood was associated with longer overall survival. Maximal T cell clonality occurred in uninvolved adjacent lung, with tumor ranking below it.

This sequence was found in a male donor older than 55 with stage III lung adenocarcinoma. Specimen: peripheral blood, collected before any cancer treatment.

The CDR3 protein is CASSNIAVGDTQYF. DNA for the CDR3: TGTGCCAGCAGTAACATAGCGGTCGGAGATACGCAGTATTTT. This sequence joins TRBV2 and TRBJ2-3, with a possible D match to TRBD2 (6 bases). Trimming shortened V by 5 bases and J by 5 bases, and 14 bases separated the two germline ends. Germline loops: CDR1 SNHLY, CDR2 FYNNEI. The CDR3 is 14 amino acids.